Listed below are T cell receptor beta chains from one sample, sequenced in a study of T cell responses to AZD1222 COVID-19 vaccine. Sequenced by immunoSEQ multiplex PCR; TCRdb stores in-frame clones only, minus some. The sample carries fewer than 200,000 clones, around nine tenths recorded once. Here the sequenced sample was peripheral blood, taken 28 days after the second AZD1222 dose. Source of these receptors: an adult who received the AZD1222 COVID-19 vaccine. The CDR3 runs from the conserved cysteine through the conserved F or W. The D gene is left open where the match is weak. A row's size may be missing; if present it is once, few, many or a size class.

14	TRBJ2-7	-	TRBV5-1	TRBD1	CASSLTGALGEQYF	TGCGCCAGCAGCTTGACAGGGGCGCTTGGCGAGCAGTACTTC
18	TRBJ1-4	-	TRBV5-6	-	CASSLRQFLRQANEKLFF	TGTGCCAGCAGCTTAAGACAGTTCCTTCGGCAGGCTAATGAAAAACTGTTTTTT
14	TRBJ1-2	-	TRBV6-5	TRBD1	CASSYGTGNYGYTF	TGTGCCAGCAGTTACGGGACAGGGAACTATGGCTACACCTTC
15	TRBJ1-3	-	TRBV10-3	TRBD1	CAISTRGSTGNTIYF	TGTGCCATCAGTACCAGGGGGTCAACTGGAAACACCATATATTTT
14	TRBJ2-3	-	TRBV5-1	-	CASSLASEPQTQYF	TGCGCCAGCAGCTTGGCCTCGGAGCCCCAAACGCAGTATTTT
14	TRBJ1-2	few	TRBV18	-	CASSPQGNNYGYTF	TGTGCCAGCTCACCACAGGGAAACAACTATGGCTACACCTTC
15	TRBJ1-3	-	TRBV10-3	TRBD1	CAAGQGVIPGNTIYF	TGTGCCGCCGGACAGGGTGTAATCCCTGGAAACACCATATATTTT
13	TRBJ2-1	-	TRBV18	-	CASSPPGINEQFF	TGTGCCAGCTCACCACCGGGGATCAATGAGCAGTTCTTC
16	TRBJ2-7	-	TRBV5-6	-	CASSYKPTGREYEQYF	TGTGCCAGCAGCTATAAACCGACAGGAAGAGAATACGAGCAGTACTTC
12	TRBJ1-5	-	TRBV15	-	CATSRDDQPQHF	TGTGCCACCAGCAGAGATGATCAGCCCCAGCATTTT
13	TRBJ1-1	-	TRBV7-2	-	CASTDPSNTEAFF	TGTGCCAGCACCGATCCGTCTAACACTGAAGCTTTCTTT
15	TRBJ1-2	few	TRBV4-2	TRBD1	CASSQDLGQGGGYTF	TGTGCCAGCAGCCAAGATCTAGGACAGGGAGGTGGCTACACCTTC
15	TRBJ2-1	-	TRBV9	TRBD2	CASSPSGGLYNEQFF	TGTGCCAGCAGCCCGAGCGGGGGGCTGTACAATGAGCAGTTCTTC
14	TRBJ1-5	once	TRBV7-8	-	CASSTRGLNQPQHF	TGTGCCAGCAGCACCCGGGGCCTCAATCAGCCCCAGCATTTT
15	TRBJ1-5	-	TRBV6-5	TRBD1	CASSSGQGDNQPQHF	TGTGCCAGCAGTTCGGGACAGGGGGACAATCAGCCCCAGCATTTT
13	TRBJ2-5	-	TRBV19	-	CASSTRLAETQYF	TGTGCCAGTAGTACTCGGTTAGCAGAGACCCAGTACTTC
15	TRBJ1-2	few	TRBV7-9	TRBD1	CASSVRDRANYGYTF	TGTGCCAGCAGCGTCCGGGACAGAGCGAACTATGGCTACACCTTC
13	TRBJ2-1	-	TRBV12-3/TRBV12-4	-	CASTQREYNEQFF	TGTGCCAGCACCCAAAGAGAGTACAATGAGCAGTTCTTC
10	TRBJ1-2	-	TRBV20-1	-	CSAPQYGYTF	TGCAGTGCTCCCCAATATGGCTACACCTTC
15	TRBJ2-7	-	TRBV6-5	TRBD1	CASSYLGQGAYEQYF	TGTGCCAGCAGTTATTTAGGACAGGGGGCCTACGAGCAGTACTTC
13	TRBJ1-2	-	TRBV19	-	CASSDPGGYGYTF	TGTGCCAGTAGCGACCCCGGAGGCTATGGCTACACCTTC
12	TRBJ1-2	-	TRBV29-1	TRBD1	CSAGGQDYGYTF	TGCAGCGCCGGCGGACAGGACTATGGCTACACCTTC
15	TRBJ2-3	few	TRBV12-5	-	CASGLGQAFTDTQYF	TGTGCTAGTGGTTTGGGTCAAGCATTCACAGATACGCAGTATTTT
17	TRBJ1-3	-	TRBV25-1	TRBD1	CASSERRTGGSGNTIYF	TGTGCCAGCAGCGAGCGAAGGACAGGGGGCTCTGGAAACACCATATATTTT
12	TRBJ2-7	-	TRBV5-1	-	CASSRGSYEQYF	TGCGCCAGCAGCAGGGGCTCCTACGAGCAGTACTTC
13	TRBJ1-2	-	TRBV7-9	TRBD1	CASSRQGAYGYTF	TGTGCCAGCAGCCGACAGGGGGCGTATGGCTACACCTTC
17	TRBJ2-1	-	TRBV9	TRBD2	CASSAQTSGGPYNEQFF	TGTGCCAGCAGCGCTCAGACTAGCGGGGGCCCTTACAATGAGCAGTTCTTC
17	TRBJ1-1	once	TRBV4-1	TRBD1	CASSQPLLDRGNTEAFF	TGCGCCAGCAGCCAACCATTACTCGACAGGGGGAACACTGAAGCTTTCTTT
15	TRBJ2-4	once	TRBV6-2/TRBV6-3	-	CASSDPGGGKNIQYF	TGTGCCAGCAGTGACCCCGGGGGTGGCAAAAACATTCAGTACTTC
13	TRBJ1-3	-	TRBV29-1	-	CSVLALSGNTIYF	TGCAGCGTTCTGGCACTCTCTGGAAACACCATATATTTT
14	TRBJ2-7	once	TRBV5-4	-	CASSLGEASYEQYF	TGTGCCAGCAGCTTGGGTGAGGCCTCCTACGAGCAGTACTTC
12	TRBJ1-1	-	TRBV12-3/TRBV12-4	-	CASSFVNTEAFF	TGTGCCAGCAGTTTCGTGAACACTGAAGCTTTCTTT
13	TRBJ1-3	-	TRBV29-1	TRBD1	CSGRWGQGNTIYF	TGCAGCGGGCGGTGGGGACAGGGAAACACCATATATTTT
15	TRBJ2-5	-	TRBV15	TRBD1	CATSRAKGAGETQYF	TGTGCCACCAGCAGAGCTAAGGGGGCGGGAGAGACCCAGTACTTC